This T cell receptor beta chain comes out of a study of vaccination and CD4 T cells after COVID-19. Overall study context: Under 10 convalescent cases were mild and one was severe, and all had been SARS-CoV-2 positive by nasal swab PCR.

As for this clonotype: Its cognate antigen is unknown.

The treatment was: roughly ten-day PBMC culture with coronavirus spike peptide pools or control peptides (ViraFEST assay). Cultured CD4+ T cells had their DNA profiled by the Oncomine TCR Beta short-read assay. TCRdb recomputed calls from the PCR reads with MiXCR, one row per CDR3 protein. The sample has fewer than 9,000 distinct CDR3 sequences, 51% seen once. The CDR3 is made up of 15 amino acids. Trimming took off 5 bases at V and 0 bases at J, with 14 bases between the two ends. Looked up from germline, CDR1 is SEHNR and CDR2 is FQNEAQ (reference sequence). The source of this sequence is a human donor who had recovered from COVID-19. Sequencing was done on a sample of CD4+ T cells from blood, cultured in vitro. This rearrangement joins TRBV7-9 to TRBJ2-7; D uncertain. CDR3 nucleotides: TGTGCCAGCAGCGCCGCAGATATGTTCTCCTACGAGCAGTACTTC. This gives the protein CASSAADMFSYEQYF.